These 26 T cell receptor beta chains were sequenced from one sample in a study of blood T cell repertoires in COVID-19. Using immunoSEQ multiplex PCR, the repertoire was profiled, and TCRdb retains in-frame clones only, with some absent. The profile shows more than 200,000 clones, approximately 90% of them singletons. The sequenced sample consisted of peripheral blood. The receptor set was obtained from a man aged 25 to 40 with COVID-19, enrolled during active disease.

This rearrangement joins TRBV9 to TRBJ1-1; D may be TRBD1 (5 bases). The germline V and J ends were trimmed by 4 bases and 2 bases, with 9 bases remaining between them. The CDR3 contains 13 residues. CDR1 is SGDLS and CDR2 is YYNGEE in the germline V gene. Here the CDR3 DNA reads TGTGCCAGCAGCTTCGGACACAACACTGAAGCTTTCTTT. It translates to CASSFGHNTEAFF.

The chain joins TRBV24-1 to TRBJ2-1; D is possibly TRBD1 (5 bases). The germline gives CDR1 KGHDR, CDR2 SFDVKD. This CDR3 spans 16 amino acids. Trimming cost V 4 bases and J 5 bases, with 17 bases left between them. CDR3 sequence reads: CATSDSTGRVNNEQFF. CDR3 coding DNA: TGTGCCACCAGTGACTCAACAGGTAGAGTCAACAATGAGCAGTTCTTC.

V usage is TRBV5-6 and J usage is TRBJ1-1, with a possible D match to TRBD1 (6 bases). Trimming stripped 8 bases from V and 4 bases from J, with 15 bases between. CDR3 length equals 13 residues. CDR1 is SGHDT and CDR2 is YYEEEE in the germline V gene. The CDR3 sequence is CASGTPLVTEAFF. The CDR3 region has the DNA TGTGCCAGTGGGACACCTCTGGTCACTGAAGCTTTCTTT.

The J gene is TRBJ2-7, the V gene TRBV18; 11 nucleotides align to TRBD1. Trimming took 3 bases from V and 5 from J; bases not matched to a gene: 9. CDR3 length: 16 amino acids. The germline gives CDR1 KGHSH, CDR2 LQKENI. In nucleotides, the CDR3 is TGTGCCAGCTCACCCTACGGACAGGGGGCGCGGGACGAGCAGTACTTC. Translation: CASSPYGQGARDEQYF.

The chain has TRBV7-3 and TRBJ2-5, with 13 bases that match TRBD2. The V gene end was trimmed by 6 bases and the J gene end by 5 bases; junction bases not matched to a gene: 6. The CDR3 is 15 residues long. Germline CDR1 is SGHTA and CDR2 is FQGTGA. The CDR3 nucleotides are TGTGCCAGCAGGCGGACTAGCGGGAGTGCGGAGACCCAGTACTTC. Translation gives CASRRTSGSAETQYF.

This clone was counted once. V is TRBV6-5 and J is TRBJ1-1, with D unresolved. Germline V gives CDR1 MNHEY, CDR2 SVGAGI. V was clipped by 4 bases and J by 11 bases, with 11 bases between them. This CDR3 spans 11 amino acids. Written as DNA, the CDR3 is TGTGCCAGCAGTTCCTACGACAACGCTTTCTTT. Protein product: CASSSYDNAFF.

The chain recombines TRBV27 with TRBJ2-7; TRBD2 aligns across 7 bases. The CDR3 runs 16 residues. V shed 4 bases and J 1 base; nucleotides not matched to a gene: 10. Looked up from germline, CDR1 is MNHEY and CDR2 is SMNVEV (reference sequence). Here the CDR3 DNA reads TGTGCCAGCAGTTCCCCCGCTGCGGGAGAATCCTACGAGCAGTACTTC. Translation gives CASSSPAAGESYEQYF.

V usage is TRBV6-1 and J usage is TRBJ1-2; 9 bases are a match to TRBD1. Germline V gene sequence: CDR1 MNHNS, CDR2 SASEGT. Losses at the gene ends were 1 base for V and 3 bases for J; bases not matched to a gene: 9. This CDR3 is 17 amino acids long. The DNA of the CDR3 is TGTGCCAGCAGTGAAGATCACATGACAGGGGGATACTATGGCTACACCTTC. This gives the protein CASSEDHMTGGYYGYTF.

The CDR3 protein is CASSLGALTDTQYF. CDR3 sequence (DNA): TGCGCCAGCAGCTTGGGGGCCCTCACAGATACGCAGTATTTT. This sequence joins TRBV5-1 and TRBJ2-3; the D is unclear. Germline values: CDR1 SGHRS, CDR2 YFSETQ. The CDR3 covers 14 residues. Deletions cut 0 bases from V and 2 bases from J, with 7 bases between.

The chain joins TRBV6-5 to TRBJ2-1, with D tentatively TRBD2 (5 bases). V was pared by 4 bases and J by 0 bases, with 10 bases between. This CDR3 has 15 residues. The germline V gene has CDR1 MNHEY and CDR2 SVGAGI. In DNA, the CDR3 is TGTGCCAGCAGTTCGGACTTTAGCTCCTACAATGAGCAGTTCTTC. It specifies CASSSDFSSYNEQFF.

This clone has only one observation. The chain recombines TRBV6-5 with TRBJ1-2; D is undetermined. CDR1 and CDR2 (germline): MNHEY, SVGAGI. The CDR3 sequence is 13 residues long. The V gene lost 7 bases and the J gene lost 3 bases, with 12 bases spanning the gap. CDR3 loop: CASIGRRDYGYTF. CDR3 DNA sequence: TGTGCCAGCATCGGAAGGCGGGACTATGGCTACACCTTC.

A single count supports this clone. CDR3 amino acids: CASSLMAGGLAAYEQYF. CDR3 coding DNA: TGTGCCAGCAGCTTGATGGCGGGAGGTCTCGCAGCCTACGAGCAGTACTTC. The rearrangement uses TRBV11-2 and TRBJ2-7; 8 positions agree with TRBD2. Trimming took 3 bases from V and 2 from J; bases not matched to a gene: 12. The CDR3 length is 17 residues. From germline, CDR1 is SGHAT and CDR2 FQNNGV.

The DNA of the CDR3 is TGTGCCAGCAGCACTGCGGCGGGAGGGCCCCAGCAGTACTTC. It encodes CASSTAAGGPQQYF. The chain has TRBV7-2 and TRBJ2-7, with 9 bases fitting TRBD2. Germline V CDR1 and CDR2: SGHTA, FQGNSA. The CDR3 sequence is 14 residues long. The V gene end was trimmed by 5 bases and the J gene end by 8 bases; junction bases not matched to a gene: 10.

The rearrangement links TRBV6-6 to TRBJ1-6; D unresolved. With 2 bases removed from V and 5 bases from J, the gap between germline ends came to 13 bases. The CDR3 length is 16 residues. The germline V gene has CDR1 MNHNY and CDR2 SVGAGI (reference sequence). The CDR3 spells CASSYEEPPNNSPLHF. The CDR3 region has the DNA TGTGCCAGCAGTTACGAGGAACCCCCGAATAATTCACCCCTCCACTTT.

The chain uses TRBV10-1 and TRBJ1-1; no definite D call. Germline CDR1 WNHNN, CDR2 SYGVQD (reference sequence). The CDR3 has 15 residues. V was cut by 3 bases and J by 3 bases, with 14 bases left in between. DNA of the CDR3: TGCGCCAGCAGTGAAAGAGGGAGGTTAGACACTGAAGCTTTCTTT. Translation: CASSERGRLDTEAFF.

This sequence joins TRBV5-4 and TRBJ1-1; a weak D match, TRBD1 (5 bases). The CDR3 is 13 residues long. V was trimmed by 6 bases and J by 5 bases, leaving 14 bases between them. Germline loops: CDR1 SGHNT, CDR2 YYREEE (reference sequence). CDR3 DNA: TGTGCCAGCAAGGAAAGGGGTTGGACTGAAGCTTTCTTT. Protein product: CASKERGWTEAFF.

The rearrangement links TRBV4-3 to TRBJ2-2; a possible D gene is TRBD2 (7 bases). This CDR3 contains 14 residues. Per germline, CDR1 LGHNA and CDR2 YSLEER. Trimming left V 5 bases short and J 9 bases short, with 16 bases between. CDR3 sequence (DNA): TGCGCCAGCAGCACCGATGGGGGGGCGCGGGAGCTGTTTTTT. It yields the protein CASSTDGGARELFF.

The chain carries TRBV18 and TRBJ2-7; possibly TRBD2 for D (7 bases). Germline V gives CDR1 KGHSH, CDR2 LQKENI. The V end was cut by 0 bases, the J end by 4 bases, with 16 bases between. There are 16 residues in the CDR3. CDR3 nucleotides: TGTGCCAGCTCACCACCGAAGGGGGGAGGGGTTTACGAGCAGTACTTC. Translation: CASSPPKGGGVYEQYF.

The gene calls are TRBV7-2 and TRBJ1-5, with 7 nucleotides matching TRBD1. Per the germline V gene, CDR1 is SGHTA and CDR2 is FQGNSA. The trim removed 1 base at V and 4 bases at J, leaving 4 bases unmatched. The CDR3 is 15 amino acids. Written as DNA, the CDR3 is TGTGCCAGCAGCTTAGTACAGGGGACTAATCAGCCCCAGCATTTT. It is translated as CASSLVQGTNQPQHF.

The chain uses TRBV6-1 and TRBJ1-2, with D perhaps matching TRBD1 (5 bases). The CDR3 extends over 13 amino acids. Germline V lookup: CDR1 MNHNS, CDR2 SASEGT. Trimming cost V 5 bases and J 2 bases, with 9 bases left between them. CDR3: CASSPTENYGYTF. CDR3 sequence (DNA): TGTGCCAGCAGTCCGACAGAGAACTATGGCTACACCTTC.

This rearrangement joins TRBV7-3 to TRBJ2-1; weak D call: TRBD1 (5 bases). The CDR3 spans 14 residues. V was shortened by 2 bases and J by 6 bases, with 11 bases between the two germline ends. CDR1 is SGHTA, CDR2 FQGTGA, per germline. The DNA of the CDR3 is TGTGCCAGCAGCTTAGGTCTAGGGGTCAATGAGCAGTTCTTC. This sequence encodes CASSLGLGVNEQFF.

The chain employs TRBV5-1 and TRBJ1-2; D is unclear. CDR1 is SGHRS, CDR2 YFSETQ, per germline. V dropped 1 base and J dropped 0 bases, with 7 bases sitting between them. This CDR3 comprises 14 residues. CDR3 amino acids: CASSLSGSNYGYTF. The CDR3 DNA follows: TGCGCCAGCAGCTTGTCAGGCTCTAACTATGGCTACACCTTC.

The gene calls are TRBV19 and TRBJ1-1, with a weak D call TRBD1 (5 bases). CDR1 LNHDA and CDR2 SQIVND come from the germline V gene (reference sequence). The CDR3 is made up of 15 amino acids. Trimming cost V 3 bases and J 0 bases, with 11 bases left between them. For the CDR3, the DNA is TGTGCCAGTAGTATCGGGGGAAAGATGAACACTGAAGCTTTCTTT. This encodes CASSIGGKMNTEAFF.

The CDR3 protein is CASSLAQDKAKNIQYF. The CDR3, as DNA: TGTGCCAGCAGCTTAGCGCAGGATAAAGCCAAAAACATTCAGTACTTC. The V gene is TRBV7-2, the J gene TRBJ2-4; D is uncertain. V was cut by 0 bases and J by 0 bases, with 9 bases left in between. The CDR3 has 16 residues. Germline CDR1 reads SGHTA; CDR2 reads FQGNSA.

This sequence joins TRBV11-2 and TRBJ1-1, with D hard to call. V lost 3 bases and J 5 bases, leaving 13 bases between the germline ends. Germline V gives CDR1 SGHAT, CDR2 FQNNGV. This CDR3 has 14 residues. The CDR3 reads CASSFQVPGTEAFF. For the CDR3, the DNA is TGTGCCAGCAGCTTTCAGGTCCCGGGGACTGAAGCTTTCTTT.

This clone was recorded once. The chain carries TRBV19 and TRBJ1-4, with 7 positions matching TRBD1. V gave up 6 bases and J gave up 5 bases; unmatched junction bases: 12. CDR1 is LNHDA, CDR2 SQIVND, per germline (reference sequence). The CDR3 runs to 16 residues. In nucleotides, the CDR3 is TGTGCCAGTAGGCTCCGGGACAGTCGAATAAATGAAAAACTGTTTTTT. The encoded protein is CASRLRDSRINEKLFF.